Shown below are 28 T cell receptor beta chains from a single sample sequenced in a study of control samples from healthy donors and cancer patients. The method was immunoSEQ multiplex PCR; TCRdb's version includes in-frame clones alone and lacks a portion of them. The sample includes about 270,000 clones, over 70% of them seen just once. The sequenced sample was PBMCs. These receptors came from a woman aged 55-70 years with lung cancer.

The rearrangement links TRBV5-1 to TRBJ1-6; no clear D. Trimming pared 0 bases from V and 7 bases from J, leaving 11 bases between. Germline CDR1 SGHRS, CDR2 YFSETQ. The CDR3 totals 15 residues. CDR3 amino acids: CASSLALGGNSPLHF. CDR3 nucleotides: TGCGCCAGCAGCTTGGCTCTTGGTGGGAATTCACCCCTCCACTTT.

This clone was observed once. This chain uses TRBV18 with TRBJ1-5, with 9 bases matching TRBD1. The J segment lost 5 bases and the V segment lost 6 bases, leaving 5 bases of the junction unmatched. Germline V gives CDR1 KGHSH, CDR2 LQKENI. CDR3 length: 14 amino acids. CDR3: CASSGTGSDQPQHF. In DNA, the CDR3 is TGTGCCAGCTCGGGGACAGGGAGTGATCAGCCCCAGCATTTT.

The V and J genes are TRBV5-1 and TRBJ1-6, with a tentative D call TRBD1 (5 bases). Germline CDR1 SGHRS, CDR2 YFSETQ. V gave up 1 base and J gave up 8 bases, with 16 bases separating them. The CDR3 runs to 16 residues. The CDR3 bases are TGCGCCAGCAGCTTGTCGATTTTGCAGGGAGATTCACCCCTCCACTTT. Its protein is CASSLSILQGDSPLHF.

This chain links TRBV5-1 with TRBJ1-1; D is undetermined. CDR3 length equals 16 residues. V gave up 0 bases and J gave up 0 bases, with 12 bases separating them. The V gene's germline CDR1 is SGHRS and CDR2 YFSETQ. The CDR3 DNA sequence: TGCGCCAGCAGCTTGGACTTGGCAGCTATGAACACTGAAGCTTTCTTT. It encodes CASSLDLAAMNTEAFF.

This rearrangement joins TRBV5-1 to TRBJ1-6; 7 bases are shared with TRBD1. There are 14 residues in the CDR3. V was pared by 5 bases and J by 8 bases, with 7 bases of the junction left unmatched. Looked up from germline, CDR1 is SGHRS and CDR2 is YFSETQ. Written as DNA, the CDR3 is TGCGCCAGCAGTAGGGGACAGTATGATTCACCCCTCCACTTT. Protein sequence: CASSRGQYDSPLHF.

CDR3 protein: CASSPPQTYGNTIYF. The CDR3 nucleotides read TGTGCCAGCTCACCACCTCAGACGTATGGAAACACCATATATTTT. The rearrangement joins TRBV18 to TRBJ1-3; no firm D call. The CDR3 sequence is 15 residues long. Germline V gives CDR1 KGHSH, CDR2 LQKENI. Trimming pared 0 bases from V and 3 bases from J, leaving 9 bases between.

The chain carries TRBV2 and TRBJ1-1, with unresolved D. The CDR3 has 14 residues. The V gene's germline CDR1 is SNHLY and CDR2 FYNNEI. The germline V and J ends were trimmed by 5 bases and 7 bases, with 17 bases remaining between them. The CDR3 sequence is CASSLEGVFGEAFF. The DNA for the CDR3 is TGTGCCAGCAGTCTGGAGGGCGTTTTCGGTGAAGCTTTCTTT. The variable domain in full, with the rest retrieved from reference TRBV2 and TRBJ1-1, is EPEVTQTPSHQVTQMGQEVILRCVPISNHLYFYWYRQILGQKVEFLVSFYNNEISEKSEIFDDQFSVERPDGSNFTLKIRSTKLEDSAMYFCASSLEGVFGEAFFGQGTRLTVV.

The chain recombines TRBV3-1 (or the pseudogene TRBV3-2) with TRBJ2-3; D unclear. V was cut by 0 bases and J by 9 bases, with 7 bases left in between. This CDR3 comprises 12 residues. Germline CDR1 reads LGHDT; CDR2 reads YNNKEL (reference sequence). CDR3 in DNA: TGTGCCAGCAGCCAAGATAGGCAAACGCAGTATTTT. It specifies CASSQDRQTQYF.

CDR3 region: CASSEAGNYRNSNQPQHF. The CDR3, as DNA: TGTGCCAGCAGTGAAGCTGGCAATTACAGGAATAGCAATCAGCCCCAGCATTTT. The genes are TRBV6-1 and TRBJ1-5; D perhaps matches TRBD1 (5 bases). V lost 0 bases and J 0 bases, leaving 15 bases between the germline ends. The CDR3 is 18 residues long. From germline, CDR1 is MNHNS and CDR2 SASEGT.

This sequence joins TRBV5-1 and TRBJ2-1, with D maybe TRBD2 (7 bases). V shed 7 bases and J shed 8 bases, with 16 bases lying between them. Germline V gives CDR1 SGHRS, CDR2 YFSETQ. The CDR3 has 13 residues. The DNA of the CDR3 is TGCGCCAGCGAGGACAGCGGGAATTATGAGCAGTTCTTC. It specifies CASEDSGNYEQFF.

The rearrangement links TRBV28 to TRBJ2-2; the D is unclear. The ends were cut back, 5 bases at V and 5 bases at J, with 21 bases in the middle. The CDR3 length is 17 residues. Germline CDR1 MDHEN, CDR2 SYDVKM. In DNA, the CDR3 is TGTGCCAGCAGTACCCCACTGGGCGGTGGTGGGACCGGGGAGCTGTTTTTT. Protein sequence: CASSTPLGGGGTGELFF.

The chain combines TRBV6-5 with TRBJ2-6; D ambiguous. V was shortened by 0 bases and J by 4 bases, with 10 bases between the two germline ends. The CDR3 is 16 amino acids. Germline V lookup: CDR1 MNHEY, CDR2 SVGAGI. CDR3 bases: TGTGCCAGCAGTTACTCGATGGAACAGGGGGCCAACGTCCTGACTTTC. Protein product: CASSYSMEQGANVLTF.

This rearrangement joins TRBV10-3 to TRBJ2-7; D is unresolved. Trimming stripped 3 bases from V and 0 bases from J, with 3 bases between. The V gene's germline CDR1 is ENHRY and CDR2 SYGVKD. The CDR3 consists of 12 residues. For the CDR3, the DNA is TGTGCCATCAGTGATAACTCCTACGAGCAGTACTTC. The encoded protein is CAISDNSYEQYF.

The chain recombines TRBV4-1 with TRBJ2-2, with 7 positions matching TRBD2. Per germline, CDR1 MGHRA and CDR2 YSYEKL. The CDR3 length is 15 residues. Losses at the gene ends were 6 bases for V and 6 bases for J; bases not matched to a gene: 10. The CDR3 region has the DNA TGCGCCAGCAGTGTGGCGGGGGAAAGGGCCGGGGAGCTGTTTTTT. It yields the protein CASSVAGERAGELFF.

V gene TRBV13 combines with J gene TRBJ1-2; D gene unclear. The germline gives CDR1 PRHDT, CDR2 FYEKMQ (reference sequence). The CDR3 runs 15 residues. V was pared by 0 bases and J by 2 bases, with 10 bases between. DNA of the CDR3: TGTGCCAGCAGCTTAGGCCGGCGTCGGAACTATGGCTACACCTTC. Translating gives CASSLGRRRNYGYTF.

As regards this clone: The sample contains more than one DNA sequence encoding this CDR3. This chain joins TRBV18 and TRBJ2-7; 8 nucleotides line up with TRBD1. The CDR3 has 15 amino acids. Germline V gene sequence: CDR1 KGHSH, CDR2 LQKENI. Trimming at V came to 2 bases and at J to 0 bases, leaving 3 bases not matched to a gene. CDR3 amino acids: CASSPGTGSSYEQYF. CDR3 coding DNA: TGTGCCAGCTCACCAGGGACAGGTAGCTCCTACGAGCAGTACTTC.

V gene TRBV5-1 combines with J gene TRBJ2-6; TRBD1 matches at 9 bases. CDR3 size: 17 residues. V shed 3 bases and J 0 bases; nucleotides not matched to a gene: 4. Germline V gene lookup returns CDR1 SGHRS and CDR2 YFSETQ. CDR3 amino acids: CASSSGQGNSGANVLTF. CDR3 coding DNA: TGCGCCAGCAGCTCGGGACAGGGTAACTCTGGGGCCAACGTCCTGACTTTC.

This clone appeared a single time. This chain connects TRBV2 to TRBJ1-2; D remains unclear. The CDR3 length is 14 residues. V lost 6 bases to trimming and J lost 4 bases, with 15 bases between them. CDR1 and CDR2 from the germline V gene are SNHLY and FYNNEI. The CDR3, as DNA: TGTGCCAGCAGGGAGGTACAAATAGGCTATGGCTACACCTTC. Translated, it gives CASREVQIGYGYTF.

The V call is TRBV11-2, the J call TRBJ2-2; 9 positions match TRBD2. The germline V gene encodes CDR1 SGHAT and CDR2 FQNNGV. This CDR3 spans 16 amino acids. The V gene end was trimmed by 6 bases and the J gene end by 6 bases; junction bases not matched to a gene: 11. In DNA, the CDR3 is TGTGCCAGCAGGAGGCCGGGACTAGCTCTCGCCGGGGAGCTGTTTTTT. It encodes CASRRPGLALAGELFF.

The CDR3 sequence is CASSHDPGQGKGGNQPQHF. The CDR3, as DNA: TGCGCCAGCAGCCATGATCCGGGACAGGGAAAGGGAGGCAATCAGCCCCAGCATTTT. The chain is built from TRBV4-1 and TRBJ1-5; 9 bases map to TRBD1. There are 19 residues in the CDR3. CDR1 and CDR2 (germline): MGHRA, YSYEKL. The junction had 14 bases not matched to a gene; V was cut back by 3 bases and J by 2 bases.

The rearrangement joins TRBV2 to TRBJ2-2; D is perhaps TRBD2 (6 bases). Trimming removed 5 bases at V and 0 bases at J, with 10 bases between. In germline, CDR1 is SNHLY, CDR2 FYNNEI. This CDR3 spans 15 amino acids. CDR3 in amino acids: CASSRDSTNTGELFF. The CDR3 DNA sequence: TGTGCCAGCAGTCGGGACTCTACGAACACCGGGGAGCTGTTTTTT. Supplemented by reference TRBV2 and TRBJ2-2, the full variable domain reads EPEVTQTPSHQVTQMGQEVILRCVPISNHLYFYWYRQILGQKVEFLVSFYNNEISEKSEIFDDQFSVERPDGSNFTLKIRSTKLEDSAMYFCASSRDSTNTGELFFGEGSRLTVL.

This chain links TRBV21-1 with TRBJ1-1; the D call TRBD1 from the table was never checked on the DNA. TRBV21-1 is a pseudogene locus. The CDR3 length is 16 residues. DNA for the CDR3: TGTGCCAGCAGCACCATGGACAGGGATATGAACACTGAAGCTTTCTTT. It yields the protein CASSTMDRDMNTEAFF.

This chain links TRBV5-4 with TRBJ1-5, with D unclear. The CDR3 has 16 residues. The germline V gene encodes CDR1 SGHNT and CDR2 YYREEE (reference sequence). V gave up 0 bases and J gave up 0 bases, with 10 bases separating them. The CDR3 is CASSLDGIYSNQPQHF. Written as DNA, the CDR3 is TGTGCCAGCAGCTTGGACGGGATTTATAGCAATCAGCCCCAGCATTTT.

The CDR3: CASSEQGPTGELFF. For the CDR3, the DNA is TGTGCCAGCAGTGAACAGGGACCCACCGGGGAGCTGTTTTTT. This chain links TRBV6-1 with TRBJ2-2; the D gene could be TRBD1 or TRBD2 (5 bases each). CDR1 and CDR2 (germline): MNHNS, SASEGT. The CDR3 contains 14 residues. Deletions cut 2 bases from V and 4 bases from J, with 8 bases between.

The chain combines TRBV18 with TRBJ1-2; 8 nucleotides align to TRBD1. The junction had 6 bases not matched to a gene; V was cut back by 2 bases and J by 4 bases. Germline CDR1 and CDR2: KGHSH and LQKENI. CDR3 length equals 15 residues. The CDR3 is CASSPGGQARYGYTF. The CDR3 DNA reads TGTGCCAGCTCACCAGGGGGACAGGCGCGCTATGGCTACACCTTC.

As to this clone: Other DNA sequences of this sample code for an identical CDR3. The J gene is TRBJ2-7, the V gene TRBV2; 8 positions agree with TRBD2. The CDR3 runs 14 residues. CDR1 is SNHLY and CDR2 is FYNNEI in the germline V gene. Germline trimming cut 4 bases from V and 3 bases from J; bases unmatched to any gene: 5. The CDR3 region has the DNA TGTGCCAGCAGTGCCTTTGCGGGGGGCTACGAGCAGTACTTC. This sequence encodes CASSAFAGGYEQYF.

This sequence joins TRBV19 and TRBJ2-3, with 7 bases fitting TRBD2. J lost 3 bases, V lost 6 bases, and 6 bases had no gene match. Germline V lookup: CDR1 LNHDA, CDR2 SQIVND (reference sequence). The CDR3 is made up of 14 amino acids. DNA for the CDR3: TGTGCCAGTAGAGAGGGCGGGAGAACAGATACGCAGTATTTT. This gives the protein CASREGGRTDTQYF.

Points on this clone: At one of its ends the junction is not consistent with the germline gene, which may arise from a read error. The V call is TRBV18, the J call TRBJ1-2; a possible D gene is TRBD1 (6 bases). Germline CDR1 is KGHSH and CDR2 is LQKENI. The CDR3 sequence is 13 residues long. The CDR3 nucleotides are TGTGCCAGCTCACCCTCAGGGGACTACGGCTACACCTTC. It is translated as CASSPSGDYGYTF.